This T cell receptor (beta chain) was observed in a study of tumor-infiltrating lymphocytes in glioblastoma multiforme. Whole-study results and caveats: Functional subtype sorting of these T cells was not performed. TCR plus mutation findings rest on a single glioblastoma patient.

About this clonotype itself: Antigen specificity is unknown.

Multiple V-beta primers and a C-beta primer amplified TCRB from RNA. TCRB-specific cDNA synthesis used approximately 0.5 ug of total RNA. TCRdb re-called the multiplex PCR reads through MiXCR, storing one row per CDR3 protein. The sample lists 20,000 or so distinct CDR3 sequences, around 72% seen once, with about 18% in the top ten. Germline CDR1 is MNHNS and CDR2 is SASEGT. Trimming removed 5 bases from V and 10 bases from J; junction bases left unmatched: 12. This CDR3 has 16 amino acids. This receptor was obtained from a male donor with glioblastoma. Sequenced: peripheral blood. The chain combines TRBV6-1 with TRBJ2-1; TRBD1 matches 12 bases. As DNA, the CDR3 is TGTGCCAGCAGTCCCTTCTCCGGGACAGGGGGCTGGGAGCAGTTCTTC. As protein: CASSPFSGTGGWEQFF.